This TCR beta chain derives from a study of blood T cell repertoires in COVID-19 (TCRdb year 2020). With respect to the entire study: Samples covering the acute and convalescent phases of COVID-19 were provided by collaborators in the United States, Italy and Spain. The material from the prospective study consisted of cDNA or gDNA derived from T cells, B-cell-depleted T cells, or PBMCs. Subjects who had been exposed to COVID-19, were actively infected with it, or had recovered from it provided the deeply sampled blood TCRbeta repertoires that made up the dataset. The repertoires were released in a freely available public database intended as a resource for research on the immune response to SARS-CoV-2. Samples came from the ongoing ImmuneRACE study (first 160 participants) plus 1,254 subjects from 6 global collaborators. Sample metadata almost always included a de-identified subject ID, COVID-19 status, age in years and sex. HLA class I and class II types, where available, came from metadata supplied by the sample provider rather than from assay-based typing.

General conclusions and limits of the study: The amount of clinical and demographic metadata varied by source and participant and was provided uncurated.

Of note for this clone: No antigen is known for it. No qualities accompany the bases; no much larger clone lies one base away.

TCRbeta CDR3 regions were amplified from genomic DNA by means of the immunoSEQ Assay, a bias-controlled multiplex PCR. The paper's processing steps were these. Within the assay, amplification of reference gene primers was used to estimate how many nucleated cells each sample contained. Sequence reads were collapsed and filtered to measure the absolute abundance of every unique TCRbeta CDR3 rearrangement. For each sample, productive Simpson clonality was calculated as the square root of Simpson's diversity index across productive rearrangements. TCRdb's version of the immuneACCESS table is confined to in-frame rearrangements and falls short of the full clone set. An unresolved V gene accounts for under half of the shortfall where checked; the remainder is of unknown origin. From that table come the V and J calls and clone size; the DNA was used to work out D and trimming. The sample has over 150,000 clones on record, roughly 80% of them singletons. Together, the top ten hold 8% to 9.5% of the sample.

Sequences LNHDA (CDR1) and SQIVND (CDR2) are obtained from the germline V gene (reference sequence). From the cysteine through the phenylalanine, the CDR3 covers 15 amino acids. CDR3 DNA is the only sequence kept; it has 45 bases, read in frame from the first base. V is shortened by 5 bases, J by 4 bases, and the region joining them spans 14 bases. The collaborating institutions used their own protocols to collect whole blood in K2EDTA tubes. For TCRbeta analysis, collaborator samples were shipped as frozen whole blood, as isolated PBMCs, or as DNA extracted from either sample type. The sample consisted of peripheral blood. This receptor was obtained from a man in his sixties with acute or convalescent COVID-19. The chain is made from TRBV19 and TRBJ1-4, with TRBD1 tentatively as D gene (6 bases match). The bases read TGTGCCAGTAGTTCACAGGGTGGTAATAATGAAAAACTGTTTTTT. Translated, it reads CASSSQGGNNEKLFF.